The 21 T cell receptor beta chains below come from one sample, sequenced in a study of cytomegalovirus exposure and HLA in healthy donors. The PCR made use of 60 Vbeta and 13 Jbeta primers. The data were produced by immunoSEQ multiplex PCR, yet TCRdb's version contains in-frame clones alone and is incomplete. The data contain more than 85,000 clones, about three quarters of them singletons. What was sequenced was PBMCs. Source of these receptors: a woman in her thirties in good health and CMV-seronegative.

J is TRBJ2-3 and V is TRBV5-1; D unresolved. The CDR3 is made up of 14 amino acids. The V end lost 5 bases, the J end lost 1 base, and 11 bases lay between the germline ends. Germline assignment: CDR1 SGHRS and CDR2 YFSETQ. In DNA form, the CDR3 reads TGCGCCAGCAGAAGTGAGTCGGGCACAGATACGCAGTATTTT. This encodes CASRSESGTDTQYF.

The chain combines TRBV25-1 with TRBJ1-1; D unresolved. Germline V lookup: CDR1 MGHDK, CDR2 SYGVNS. Trimming removed 3 bases from V and 3 bases from J, with 8 bases in between. There are 13 residues in the CDR3. CDR3 DNA sequence: TGTGCCAGCAGTGATGAGGGCGACACTGAAGCTTTCTTT. It encodes CASSDEGDTEAFF.

The chain has TRBV2 and TRBJ1-5; TRBD1 agrees at 7 bases. The CDR3 covers 18 residues. Looked up from germline, CDR1 is SNHLY and CDR2 is FYNNEI. With V trimmed by 4 bases and J by 3 bases, 15 bases remained unmatched. The CDR3 DNA reads TGTGCCAGCAGTGTCTCGCGACAGGGCTCGCCCTTCAATCAGCCCCAGCATTTT. Protein product: CASSVSRQGSPFNQPQHF.

With respect to this clone: Other DNA sequences in the sample encode the same CDR3. V is TRBV30 and J is TRBJ1-1; D possibly corresponds to TRBD1 (6 bases). This CDR3 spans 13 amino acids. The germline CDR1 and CDR2 sequences are GTSNPN and SVGIG (reference sequence). Trimming cost V 4 bases and J 0 bases, with 9 bases left between them. CDR3: CAWTGQMNTEAFF. CDR3 in DNA: TGTGCCTGGACCGGACAGATGAACACTGAAGCTTTCTTT.

The V and J genes are TRBV2 and TRBJ1-1, with TRBD1 identical over 10 bases. The CDR3 consists of 17 residues. Germline V gene data show CDR1 as SNHLY and CDR2 as FYNNEI. V trimming: 5 bases; J trimming: 0 bases; junction bases outside the gene matches: 9. The CDR3: CASSLHSGQGMNTEAFF. DNA of the CDR3: TGTGCCAGCAGTCTTCATTCGGGACAGGGGATGAACACTGAAGCTTTCTTT.

The rearrangement joins TRBV7-8 to TRBJ1-2; D is unresolved. The germline V and J ends were trimmed by 3 bases and 5 bases, with 10 bases remaining between them. In germline, CDR1 is SGHVS, CDR2 FQNEAQ. The CDR3 sequence is 13 residues long. The CDR3 bases are TGTGCCAGCAGCTTGCGGCTGTCATATGGCTACACCTTC. Its protein is CASSLRLSYGYTF.

The chain links TRBV4-1 to TRBJ1-1, with 10 nucleotides matching TRBD1. The J segment lost 11 bases and the V segment lost 4 bases, leaving 10 bases of the junction unmatched. This CDR3 spans 14 amino acids. Germline V gene lookup returns CDR1 MGHRA and CDR2 YSYEKL. The CDR3 loop reads CASSRGTGVKDAFF. The DNA for the CDR3 is TGCGCCAGCAGCCGAGGGACAGGGGTTAAGGACGCTTTCTTT.

The V and J genes are TRBV28 and TRBJ2-5; TRBD2 aligns across 9 bases. There are 17 residues in the CDR3. Per the germline V gene, CDR1 is MDHEN and CDR2 is SYDVKM. V dropped 2 bases and J dropped 5; count of bases not matched to a gene: 12. The DNA of the CDR3 is TGTGCCAGCAGTTTAGGGAAGACGGGACTAGCCTGGGAGACCCAGTACTTC. It translates to CASSLGKTGLAWETQYF.

The chain couples TRBV28 to TRBJ1-4; 8 nucleotides match TRBD1. The CDR3 length is 14 residues. V was pared by 7 bases and J by 8 bases, with 9 bases of the junction left unmatched. The germline V gene encodes CDR1 MDHEN and CDR2 SYDVKM. This CDR3 reads CASTRTGYWEKLFF. For the CDR3, the DNA is TGTGCCAGCACCAGGACAGGGTATTGGGAAAAACTGTTTTTT.

V and J are TRBV5-4 and TRBJ1-4; 9 bases agree with TRBD1. The CDR3 runs to 15 residues. Trimming took 0 bases from V and 7 from J; bases not matched to a gene: 4. Germline CDR1 is SGHNT and CDR2 is YYREEE (reference sequence). CDR3 sequence reads: CASSLAGTGIEKLFF. In DNA form, the CDR3 reads TGTGCCAGCAGCTTGGCTGGGACAGGGATTGAAAAACTGTTTTTT.

The chain joins TRBV7-9 to TRBJ1-2; maybe TRBD1 (6 bases). Germline-derived CDR1 and CDR2 are SEHNR and FQNEAQ (reference sequence). V lost 3 bases and J 2 bases, leaving 13 bases between the germline ends. The CDR3 has 15 amino acids. The CDR3 sequence: CASSLTGGSNYGYTF. CDR3 sequence (DNA): TGTGCCAGCAGCTTGACGGGGGGCTCGAACTATGGCTACACCTTC. Full variable domain (remainder filled in from reference TRBV7-9 and TRBJ1-2): DTGVSQNPRHKITKRGQNVTFRCDPISEHNRLYWYRQTLGQGPEFLTYFQNEAQLEKSRLLSDRFSAERPKGSFSTLEIQRTEQGDSAMYLCASSLTGGSNYGYTFGSGTRLTVV.

The chain couples TRBV15 to TRBJ1-1; D uncertain. V lost 0 bases and J lost 11, with 19 bases in between. CDR1 is LNHNV and CDR2 is YYDKDF in the germline V gene (reference sequence). The CDR3 covers 15 residues. The CDR3 loop is CATSRDRPGNSRAFF. CDR3 nucleotides: TGTGCCACCAGCAGAGATAGGCCGGGGAACAGTCGGGCTTTCTTT. The whole variable domain, filled in from reference TRBV15 and TRBJ1-1, reads DAMVIQNPRYQVTQFGKPVTLSCSQTLNHNVMYWYQQKSSQAPKLLFHYYDKDFNNEADTPDNFQSRRPNTSFCFLDIRSPGLGDTAMYLCATSRDRPGNSRAFFGQGTRLTVV.

The CDR3 coding sequence is TGTGCCAGCAGCTTCGGGACTGGCTACGAGCAGTACTTC. It yields the protein CASSFGTGYEQYF. The J gene is TRBJ2-7, the V gene TRBV11-3, with D possibly TRBD2 on 6 matching bases. CDR1 SGHNT and CDR2 YENEEA come from the germline V gene. The ends were cut back, 3 bases at V and 3 bases at J, with 9 bases in the middle. The CDR3 totals 13 residues.

The J gene is TRBJ2-2, the V gene TRBV7-3; tentatively, D is TRBD1 (6 bases). Germline CDR1 SGHTA, CDR2 FQGTGA. The CDR3 has 13 amino acids. Deletions cut 3 bases from V and 5 bases from J, with 7 bases between. CDR3 in DNA: TGTGCCAGCAGCTTTACAGGGACCGGGGAGCTGTTTTTT. Encoded protein: CASSFTGTGELFF.

This chain uses TRBV10-2 with TRBJ1-1; D possibly corresponds to TRBD1 (5 bases). The CDR3 covers 12 residues. CDR1 WSHSY and CDR2 SAAADI come from the germline V gene. V was pared by 3 bases and J by 5 bases, with 7 bases between. This chain's CDR3 is CASSDGGTEAFF. The DNA for the CDR3 is TGCGCCAGCAGTGACGGGGGAACTGAAGCTTTCTTT.

This clone was seen only a few times. This chain uses TRBV13 with TRBJ2-1, with 15 bases identical to TRBD2. With V trimmed by 2 bases and J by 4 bases, 12 bases remained unmatched. The CDR3 runs 20 residues. The germline gives CDR1 PRHDT, CDR2 FYEKMQ (reference sequence). CDR3 in DNA: TGTGCCAGCAGCTTATACACCCGGACTAGCGGGAGGGCCGTGTACAATGAGCAGTTCTTC. Protein sequence: CASSLYTRTSGRAVYNEQFF. Together with reference TRBV13 and TRBJ2-1, the CDR3 gives the full variable domain: AAGVIQSPRHLIKEKRETATLKCYPIPRHDTVYWYQQGPGQDPQFLISFYEKMQSDKGSIPDRFSAQQFSDYHSELNMSSLELGDSALYFCASSLYTRTSGRAVYNEQFFGPGTRLTVL.

This clone was seen only once. Here the CDR3 reads CASSPEGRGHETQYF. In DNA form, the CDR3 reads TGTGCCAGCAGCCCAGAGGGCAGGGGGCACGAGACCCAGTACTTC. The rearrangement links TRBV7-9 to TRBJ2-5; the match to TRBD1 covers 8 bases. The CDR3 runs 15 residues. Looked up from germline, CDR1 is SEHNR and CDR2 is FQNEAQ (reference sequence). Trimming removed 5 bases from V and 5 bases from J; junction bases left unmatched: 10. The full variable domain, its missing parts supplied by reference TRBV7-9 and TRBJ2-5, is DTGVSQNPRHKITKRGQNVTFRCDPISEHNRLYWYRQTLGQGPEFLTYFQNEAQLEKSRLLSDRFSAERPKGSFSTLEIQRTEQGDSAMYLCASSPEGRGHETQYFGPGTRLLVL.

The chain recombines TRBV5-1 with TRBJ2-7; TRBD2 aligns across 9 bases. The trim removed 0 bases at V and 0 bases at J, leaving 7 bases unmatched. The CDR3 extends over 17 amino acids. Germline lookup yields CDR1 SGHRS and CDR2 YFSETQ. As DNA, the CDR3 is TGCGCCAGCAGCTTGGCCTTACTAGCGGGCCTCTCCTACGAGCAGTACTTC. It is translated as CASSLALLAGLSYEQYF.

The chain couples TRBV5-8 to TRBJ1-1; weak D call: TRBD1 (5 bases). Between the trimmed V and J ends, which lost 0 bases and 0 bases, there was a span of 12 bases. Germline V gives CDR1 SGHTS, CDR2 YDEGEE. The CDR3 has 16 amino acids. CDR3 DNA: TGTGCCAGCAGCTTGGGTCACGGGGGGATGAACACTGAAGCTTTCTTT. Encoded protein: CASSLGHGGMNTEAFF.

Only a few counts were recorded for this clone. The chain recombines TRBV7-9 with TRBJ1-5; TRBD1 matches 9 bases. The length of the CDR3 is 19 residues. Germline-derived CDR1 and CDR2 are SEHNR and FQNEAQ (reference sequence). V shed 1 base and J 5 bases; nucleotides not matched to a gene: 15. CDR3 DNA: TGTGCCAGCAGCTTAGACACGACAGGGGGGACAATCCATTATCAGCCCCAGCATTTT. Translated: CASSLDTTGGTIHYQPQHF.

The gene calls are TRBV6-5 and TRBJ1-1; D gene uncertain. Per germline, CDR1 MNHEY and CDR2 SVGAGI. Trimming cost V 0 bases and J 1 base, with 9 bases left between them. CDR3 length equals 15 residues. CDR3 loop: CASSYSPTGNTEAFF. The CDR3 nucleotides read TGTGCCAGCAGTTACTCTCCCACGGGGAACACTGAAGCTTTCTTT.